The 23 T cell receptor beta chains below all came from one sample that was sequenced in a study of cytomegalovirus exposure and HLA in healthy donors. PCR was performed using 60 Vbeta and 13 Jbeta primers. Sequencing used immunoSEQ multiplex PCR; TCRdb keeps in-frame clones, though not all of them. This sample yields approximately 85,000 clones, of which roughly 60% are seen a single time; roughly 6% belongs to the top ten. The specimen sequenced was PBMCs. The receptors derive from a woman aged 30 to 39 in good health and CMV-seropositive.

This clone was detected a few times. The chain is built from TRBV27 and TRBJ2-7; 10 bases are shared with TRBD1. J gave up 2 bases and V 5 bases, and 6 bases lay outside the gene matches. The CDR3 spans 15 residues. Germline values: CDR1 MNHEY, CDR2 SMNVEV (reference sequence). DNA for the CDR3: TGTGCCAGCAGTGCGACAGGGGGCGGCCCCTACGAGCAGTACTTC. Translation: CASSATGGGPYEQYF.

In DNA form, the CDR3 reads TGTGCCAGCAGCCCAAACAGGGGGCGCGACTATGGCTACACCTTC. It codes for CASSPNRGRDYGYTF. This rearrangement joins TRBV7-8 to TRBJ1-2, with TRBD1 matching over 9 bases. The CDR3 consists of 15 residues. The germline V gene has CDR1 SGHVS and CDR2 FQNEAQ. J was trimmed by 3 bases and V by 5 bases; bases with no gene match: 7.

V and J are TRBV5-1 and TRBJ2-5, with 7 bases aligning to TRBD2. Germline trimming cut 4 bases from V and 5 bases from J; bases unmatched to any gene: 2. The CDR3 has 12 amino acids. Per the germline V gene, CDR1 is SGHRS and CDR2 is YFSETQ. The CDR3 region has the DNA TGCGCCAGCAGCCCCGGGAGGGAGACCCAGTACTTC. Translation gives CASSPGRETQYF. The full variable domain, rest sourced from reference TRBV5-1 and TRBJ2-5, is KAGVTQTPRYLIKTRGQQVTLSCSPISGHRSVSWYQQTPGQGLQFLFEYFSETQRNKGNFPGRFSGRQFSNSRSEMNVSTLELGDSALYLCASSPGRETQYFGPGTRLLVL.

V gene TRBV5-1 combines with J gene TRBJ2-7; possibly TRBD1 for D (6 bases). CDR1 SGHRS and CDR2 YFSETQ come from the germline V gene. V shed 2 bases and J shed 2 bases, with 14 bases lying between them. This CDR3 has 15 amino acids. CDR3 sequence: CASSLEPGHPYEQYF. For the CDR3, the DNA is TGCGCCAGCAGCTTAGAGCCGGGACACCCCTACGAGCAGTACTTC.

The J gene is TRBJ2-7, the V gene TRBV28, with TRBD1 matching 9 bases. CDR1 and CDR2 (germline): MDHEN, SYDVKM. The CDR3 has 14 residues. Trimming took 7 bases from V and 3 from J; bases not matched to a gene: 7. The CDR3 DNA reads TGTGCCAGCATTCACCGGGACAGGGTCTACGAGCAGTACTTC. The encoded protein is CASIHRDRVYEQYF.

In DNA form, the CDR3 reads TGTGCCAGCAGTTTCCAGGAGAACACTGAAGCTTTCTTT. This gives the protein CASSFQENTEAFF. The gene calls are TRBV14 and TRBJ1-1; unclear D gene. Germline CDR1 SGHDN, CDR2 FVKESK. The CDR3 contains 13 residues. V was trimmed by 6 bases and J by 1 base, leaving 9 bases between them.

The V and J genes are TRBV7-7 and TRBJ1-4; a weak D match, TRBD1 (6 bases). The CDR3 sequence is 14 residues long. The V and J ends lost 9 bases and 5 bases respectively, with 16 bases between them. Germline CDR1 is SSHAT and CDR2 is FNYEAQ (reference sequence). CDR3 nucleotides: TGTGCCAGAACCCGGGACGGACAGAATGAAAAACTGTTTTTT. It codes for CARTRDGQNEKLFF.

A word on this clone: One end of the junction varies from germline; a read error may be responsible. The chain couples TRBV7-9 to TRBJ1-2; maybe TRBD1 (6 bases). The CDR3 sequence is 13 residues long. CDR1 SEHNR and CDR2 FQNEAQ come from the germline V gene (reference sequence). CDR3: CSSSLEQGYGYTF. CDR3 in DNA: TGTTCCAGCAGCTTAGAACAGGGCTATGGCTACACCTTC.

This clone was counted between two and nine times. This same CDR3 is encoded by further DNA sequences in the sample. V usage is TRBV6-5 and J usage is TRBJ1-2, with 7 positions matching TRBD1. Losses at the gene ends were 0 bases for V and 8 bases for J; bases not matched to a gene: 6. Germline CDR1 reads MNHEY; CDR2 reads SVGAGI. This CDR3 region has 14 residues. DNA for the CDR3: TGTGCCAGCAGTTACTCTACAGGGGCGGGGGGCTACACCTTC. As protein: CASSYSTGAGGYTF.

The CDR3 region is CASSIDRGDNSSGNTIYF. In DNA, the CDR3 is TGTGCCAGTAGTATAGACAGGGGTGATAATTCCTCTGGAAACACCATATATTTT. This chain joins TRBV19 and TRBJ1-3, with D perhaps TRBD1 (6 bases). The ends were cut back, 0 bases at V and 0 bases at J, with 15 bases in the middle. The V gene's germline CDR1 is LNHDA and CDR2 SQIVND (reference sequence). The length of the CDR3 is 18 residues.

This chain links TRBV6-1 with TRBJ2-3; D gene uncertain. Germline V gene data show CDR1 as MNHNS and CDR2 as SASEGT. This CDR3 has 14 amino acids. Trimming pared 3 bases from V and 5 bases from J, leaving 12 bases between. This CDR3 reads CASSDLGDRDTQYF. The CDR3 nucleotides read TGTGCCAGCAGTGACCTAGGCGACCGAGATACGCAGTATTTT.

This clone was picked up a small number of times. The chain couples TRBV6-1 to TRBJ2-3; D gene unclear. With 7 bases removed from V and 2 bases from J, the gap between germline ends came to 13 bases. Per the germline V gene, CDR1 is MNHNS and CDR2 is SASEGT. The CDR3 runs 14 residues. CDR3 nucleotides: TGTGCCAGCAACGGCGCCAGGCCCACAGATACGCAGTATTTT. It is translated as CASNGARPTDTQYF.

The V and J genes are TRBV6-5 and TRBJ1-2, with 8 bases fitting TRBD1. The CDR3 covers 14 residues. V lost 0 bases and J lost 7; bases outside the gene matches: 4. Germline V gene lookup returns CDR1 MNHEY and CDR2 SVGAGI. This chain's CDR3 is CASSYSTGESGYTF. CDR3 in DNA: TGTGCCAGCAGTTACTCGACAGGGGAAAGTGGCTACACCTTC.

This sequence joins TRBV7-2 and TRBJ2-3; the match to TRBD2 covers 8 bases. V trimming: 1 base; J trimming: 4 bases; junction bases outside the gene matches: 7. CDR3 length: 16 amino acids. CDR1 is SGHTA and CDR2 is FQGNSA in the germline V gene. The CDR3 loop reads CASSLVGGAVADTQYF. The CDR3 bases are TGTGCCAGCAGCTTAGTCGGGGGGGCCGTCGCAGATACGCAGTATTTT.

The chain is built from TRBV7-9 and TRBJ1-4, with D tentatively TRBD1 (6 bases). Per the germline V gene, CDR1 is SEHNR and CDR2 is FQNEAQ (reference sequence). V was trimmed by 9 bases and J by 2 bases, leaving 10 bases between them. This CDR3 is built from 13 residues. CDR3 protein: CASLRGTNEKLFF. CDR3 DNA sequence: TGTGCCAGTCTGAGGGGGACTAATGAAAAACTGTTTTTT.

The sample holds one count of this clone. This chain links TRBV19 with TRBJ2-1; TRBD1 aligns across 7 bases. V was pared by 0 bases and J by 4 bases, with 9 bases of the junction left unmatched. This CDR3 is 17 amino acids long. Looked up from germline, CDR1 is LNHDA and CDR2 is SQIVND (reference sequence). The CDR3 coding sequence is TGTGCCAGTAGTATAGATCCGCCGGGACAGAGATACAATGAGCAGTTCTTC. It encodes CASSIDPPGQRYNEQFF.

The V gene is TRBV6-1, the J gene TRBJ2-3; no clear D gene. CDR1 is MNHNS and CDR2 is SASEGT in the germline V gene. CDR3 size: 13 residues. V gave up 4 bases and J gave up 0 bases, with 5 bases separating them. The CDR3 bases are TGTGCCAGCAGTGTTACTAGCACAGATACGCAGTATTTT. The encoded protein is CASSVTSTDTQYF.

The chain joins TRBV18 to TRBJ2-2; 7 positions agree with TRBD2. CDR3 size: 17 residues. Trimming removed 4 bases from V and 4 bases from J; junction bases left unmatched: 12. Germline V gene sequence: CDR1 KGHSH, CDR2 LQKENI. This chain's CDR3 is CASSLWTAGVTTGELFF. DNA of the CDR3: TGTGCCAGCTCACTGTGGACGGCGGGGGTTACCACCGGGGAGCTGTTTTTT. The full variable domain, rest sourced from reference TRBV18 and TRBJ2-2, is NAGVMQNPRHLVRRRGQEARLRCSPMKGHSHVYWYRQLPEEGLKFMVYLQKENIIDESGMPKERFSAEFPKEGPSILRIQQVVRGDSAAYFCASSLWTAGVTTGELFFGEGSRLTVL.

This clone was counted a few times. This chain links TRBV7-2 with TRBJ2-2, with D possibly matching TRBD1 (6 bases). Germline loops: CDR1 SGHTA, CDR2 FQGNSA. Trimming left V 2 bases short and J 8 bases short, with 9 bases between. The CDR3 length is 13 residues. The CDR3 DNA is TGTGCCAGCAGCTTATGGGGGACAGGGGAGCTGTTTTTT. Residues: CASSLWGTGELFF.

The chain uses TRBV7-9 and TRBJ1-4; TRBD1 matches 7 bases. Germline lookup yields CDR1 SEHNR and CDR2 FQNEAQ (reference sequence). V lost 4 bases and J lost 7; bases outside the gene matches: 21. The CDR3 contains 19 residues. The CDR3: CASSSSGTASLVFFEKLFF. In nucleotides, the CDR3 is TGTGCCAGCAGCTCCTCCGGGACAGCTTCCCTCGTTTTTTTTGAAAAACTGTTTTTT.

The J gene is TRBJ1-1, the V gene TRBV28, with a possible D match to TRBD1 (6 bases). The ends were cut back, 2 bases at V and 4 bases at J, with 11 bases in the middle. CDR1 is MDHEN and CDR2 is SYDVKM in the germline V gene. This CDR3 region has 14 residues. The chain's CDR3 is CASSLPGVFTEAFF. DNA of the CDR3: TGTGCCAGCAGTTTACCAGGGGTGTTCACTGAAGCTTTCTTT.

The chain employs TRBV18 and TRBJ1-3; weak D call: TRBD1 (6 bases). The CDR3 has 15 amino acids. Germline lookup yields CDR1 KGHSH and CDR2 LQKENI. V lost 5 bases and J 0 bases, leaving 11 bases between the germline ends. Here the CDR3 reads CASSTGIDSGNTIYF. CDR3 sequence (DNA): TGTGCCAGCTCAACAGGGATAGACTCTGGAAACACCATATATTTT. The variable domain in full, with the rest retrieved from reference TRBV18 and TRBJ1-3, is NAGVMQNPRHLVRRRGQEARLRCSPMKGHSHVYWYRQLPEEGLKFMVYLQKENIIDESGMPKERFSAEFPKEGPSILRIQQVVRGDSAAYFCASSTGIDSGNTIYFGEGSWLTVV.

The CDR3 region is CASSTGSGTGFGYTF. CDR3 DNA sequence: TGTGCCAGCAGCACCGGTTCCGGGACAGGGTTTGGCTACACCTTC. The chain has TRBV7-2 and TRBJ1-2; TRBD1 agrees at 9 bases. The CDR3 extends over 15 amino acids. The V and J ends lost 5 bases and 7 bases, in that order; junction bases with no gene match: 11. Germline V CDR1 and CDR2: SGHTA, FQGNSA.